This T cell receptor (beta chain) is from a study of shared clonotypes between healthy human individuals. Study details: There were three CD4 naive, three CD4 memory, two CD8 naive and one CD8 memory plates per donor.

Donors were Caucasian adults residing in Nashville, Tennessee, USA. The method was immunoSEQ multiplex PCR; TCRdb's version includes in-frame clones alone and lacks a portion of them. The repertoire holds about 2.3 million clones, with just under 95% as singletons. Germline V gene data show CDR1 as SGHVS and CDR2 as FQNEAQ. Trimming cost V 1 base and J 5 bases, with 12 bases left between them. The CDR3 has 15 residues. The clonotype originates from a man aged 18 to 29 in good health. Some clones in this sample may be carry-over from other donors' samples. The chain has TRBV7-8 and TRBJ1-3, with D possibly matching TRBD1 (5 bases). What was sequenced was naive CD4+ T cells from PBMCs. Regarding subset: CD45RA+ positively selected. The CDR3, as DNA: TGTGCCAGCAGCTTAGAGCAGGGCTCCAGAAACACCATATATTTT. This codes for CASSLEQGSRNTIYF.